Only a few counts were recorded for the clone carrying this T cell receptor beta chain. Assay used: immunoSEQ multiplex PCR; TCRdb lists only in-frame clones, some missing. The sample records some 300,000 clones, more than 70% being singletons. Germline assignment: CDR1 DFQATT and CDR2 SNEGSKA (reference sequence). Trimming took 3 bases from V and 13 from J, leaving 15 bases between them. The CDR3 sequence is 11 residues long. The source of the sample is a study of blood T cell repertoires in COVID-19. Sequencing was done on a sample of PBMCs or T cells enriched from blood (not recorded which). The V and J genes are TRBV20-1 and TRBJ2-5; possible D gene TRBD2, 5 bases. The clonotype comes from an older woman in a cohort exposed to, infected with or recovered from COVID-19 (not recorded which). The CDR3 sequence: CSARGDNRGYF. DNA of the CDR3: TGCAGTGCTAGGGGCGACAACCGGGGGTACTTC.